This T cell receptor (beta chain) originates from a study of blood T cell repertoires in COVID-19. Study at large: Specimens from acute and convalescent COVID-19 originated in the United States, Italy and Spain. PBMCs, B-cell-depleted T cells, or T cells provided the cDNA or gDNA that made up the material.

Seattle enrolled patients during active infection and tracked them longitudinally. Clones were read by immunoSEQ multiplex PCR, and TCRdb kept only the in-frame ones, dropping some. This table holds over 150,000 clones, 85% to 90% found once. Germline V gives CDR1 SEHNR, CDR2 FQNEAQ (reference sequence). This CDR3 comprises 12 residues. V was cut by 3 bases and J by 7 bases, with 9 bases left in between. Sequencing was carried out using peripheral blood. This rearrangement joins TRBV7-9 to TRBJ1-1; D not resolved. The clonotype was recovered from a man between 60 and 70 years old with COVID-19, enrolled during active disease. CDR3 amino acids: CASSLMGDEAFF. CDR3 in DNA: TGTGCCAGCAGCTTGATGGGCGATGAAGCTTTCTTT.